One sample yielded the 10 T cell receptor beta chains listed below, sequenced in a study of control samples from healthy donors and cancer patients. The method was immunoSEQ multiplex PCR; TCRdb's version includes in-frame clones alone and lacks a portion of them. The repertoire holds more than 95,000 clones, with 93% as singletons. Sequenced: blood. The source of these receptors is a man in his thirties or forties in good health.

The J gene is TRBJ2-5, the V gene TRBV7-6; D perhaps matches TRBD1 (5 bases). Trimming removed 3 bases from V and 2 bases from J, with 10 bases in between. The germline gives CDR1 SGHVS, CDR2 FNYEAQ. The CDR3 has 14 amino acids. The CDR3 loop reads CASSLAGLQETQYF. The CDR3, as DNA: TGTGCCAGCAGCTTGGCAGGGTTACAAGAGACCCAGTACTTC.

This sequence joins TRBV6-2 or TRBV6-3 and TRBJ1-5, with D possibly being TRBD1 (6 bases). Germline V gene sequence: CDR1 MNHEY, CDR2 SVGEGT. V was trimmed by 5 bases and J by 3 bases, leaving 17 bases between them. The CDR3 is 16 amino acids. The CDR3 sequence: CASSTRTDRPNQPQHF. In DNA, the CDR3 is TGTGCCAGCAGTACGCGTACAGACAGGCCCAATCAGCCCCAGCATTTT.

The V and J genes are TRBV21-1 and TRBJ2-3; TRBD1 reflects the table's D call only, with no check against the DNA. TRBV21-1 is given as a pseudogene. The CDR3 extends over 15 amino acids. Here the CDR3 DNA reads TGTGCCAGCAGCGGGGGGGACAGGGGACCAGATACGCAGTATTTT. It specifies CASSGGDRGPDTQYF.

The chain recombines TRBV5-6 with TRBJ1-1, with D possibly matching TRBD1 (5 bases). This CDR3 has 13 amino acids. CDR1 and CDR2 (germline): SGHDT, YYEEEE. V was trimmed by 3 bases and J by 1 base, leaving 7 bases between them. CDR3 nucleotide sequence: TGTGCCAGCAGCTCAACAGGGAACACTGAAGCTTTCTTT. As protein: CASSSTGNTEAFF.

Only one count was recorded for this clone. The gene calls are TRBV5-6 and TRBJ1-2; D is ambiguous. Per the germline V gene, CDR1 is SGHDT and CDR2 is YYEEEE. V was clipped by 5 bases and J by 4 bases, with 9 bases between them. The CDR3 is made up of 12 amino acids. The CDR3 loop reads CASSRWSYGYTF. The CDR3 region has the DNA TGTGCCAGCAGTCGTTGGTCCTATGGCTACACCTTC.

The gene calls are TRBV25-1 and TRBJ2-7; D is possibly TRBD2 (5 bases). There are 12 residues in the CDR3. Germline CDR1 MGHDK, CDR2 SYGVNS. Trimming removed 10 bases at V and 9 bases at J, with 19 bases between. CDR3 protein: CATITRVAVQYV. The CDR3 nucleotides read TGTGCCACTATTACTAGGGTGGCGGTGCAGTACGTC.

This clone showed up just once. The V and J genes are TRBV4-2 and TRBJ2-3; 12 bases are shared with TRBD2. The CDR3 contains 16 residues. J gave up 3 bases and V 0 bases, and 1 base lay outside the gene matches. Germline CDR1 reads LGHNA; CDR2 reads YNFKEQ. Written as DNA, the CDR3 is TGTGCCAGCAGCCAAGAGCTAGCGGGGGGGACAGATACGCAGTATTTT. Protein product: CASSQELAGGTDTQYF.

The rearrangement uses TRBV11-1 and TRBJ1-5; D perhaps matches TRBD1 (6 bases). CDR1 and CDR2 from the germline V gene are SGHAT and FQDESV (reference sequence). CDR3 size: 13 residues. Trimming stripped 4 bases from V and 4 bases from J, with 8 bases between. CDR3: CASSSGENQPQHF. CDR3 nucleotide sequence: TGTGCCAGCAGCTCAGGGGAGAATCAGCCCCAGCATTTT.

The chain recombines TRBV11-2 with TRBJ2-1, with no clear D. Germline V gene lookup returns CDR1 SGHAT and CDR2 FQNNGV. This CDR3 comprises 17 residues. Trimming removed 1 base at V and 3 bases at J, with 16 bases between. The CDR3 bases are TGTGCCAGCAGCTTAGGGCTGCGAAACGATTTCTACAATGAGCAGTTCTTC. Its translation is CASSLGLRNDFYNEQFF.

This chain links TRBV4-2 with TRBJ2-3, with TRBD2 matching over 7 bases. CDR1 is LGHNA and CDR2 is YNFKEQ in the germline V gene. CDR3 length equals 15 residues. After removal of 3 bases from V and 4 bases from J, the junction contained 7 bases not matched to a gene. CDR3 residues: CASSQDRLASDTQYF. The CDR3 nucleotides read TGTGCCAGCAGCCAGGACCGACTAGCTTCAGATACGCAGTATTTT.